This TCR beta chain emerged from a study of blood T cell repertoires in COVID-19. As for the study in general: Acute and convalescent COVID-19 specimens originated in the United States, Italy and Spain. The analysed material was cDNA or gDNA that came from T cells, B-cell-depleted T cells, or PBMCs.

In the original processing: Reference gene primer amplification in the assay estimated nucleated cell counts. Generated by immunoSEQ multiplex PCR, the TCRdb table keeps only in-frame clones and is missing some. V and J calls and clone size come straight from that table; D and trimming were deduced from the DNA. The sample gives about 150,000 clones, 80% to 90% of which show up once; about 5.7% is in the top ten. This CDR3 has 15 amino acids. V was cut by 6 bases and J by 1 base, with 12 bases left in between. The V gene's germline CDR1 is SNHLY and CDR2 FYNNEI. V gene TRBV2 combines with J gene TRBJ2-2; the D gene is possibly TRBD2 (5 bases). Sequenced sample: peripheral blood. The sequence was collected from a man at least 80 years old with acute or convalescent COVID-19. CDR3 DNA sequence: TGTGCCAGCAGGGAGCTAGCTGGGAACACCGGGGAGCTGTTTTTT. Protein product: CASRELAGNTGELFF.